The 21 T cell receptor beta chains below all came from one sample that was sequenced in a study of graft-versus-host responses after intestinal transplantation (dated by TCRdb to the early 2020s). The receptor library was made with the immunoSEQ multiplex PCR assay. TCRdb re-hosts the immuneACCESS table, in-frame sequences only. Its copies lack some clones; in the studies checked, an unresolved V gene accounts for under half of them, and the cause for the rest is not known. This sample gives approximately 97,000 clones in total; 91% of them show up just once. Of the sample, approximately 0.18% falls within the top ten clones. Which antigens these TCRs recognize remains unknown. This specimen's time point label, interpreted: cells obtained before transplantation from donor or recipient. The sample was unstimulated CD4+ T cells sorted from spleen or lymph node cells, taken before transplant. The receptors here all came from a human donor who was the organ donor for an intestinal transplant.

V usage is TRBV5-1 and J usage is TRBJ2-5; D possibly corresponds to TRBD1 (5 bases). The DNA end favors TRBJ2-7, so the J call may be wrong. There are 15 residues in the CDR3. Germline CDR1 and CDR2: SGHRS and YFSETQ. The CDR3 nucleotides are TGCGCCAGCAGCTTGGACAGAAGCCAGGGATACGAGCAGTACTTC. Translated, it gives CASSLDRSQGYEQYF.

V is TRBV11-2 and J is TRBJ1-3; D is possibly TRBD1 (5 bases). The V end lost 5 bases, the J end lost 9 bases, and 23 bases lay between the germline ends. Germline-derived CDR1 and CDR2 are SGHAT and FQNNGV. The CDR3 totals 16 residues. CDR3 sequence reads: CASSPNQQEQRGTIYF. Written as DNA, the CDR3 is TGTGCCAGCAGCCCAAACCAACAGGAGCAGCGGGGCACCATATATTTT.

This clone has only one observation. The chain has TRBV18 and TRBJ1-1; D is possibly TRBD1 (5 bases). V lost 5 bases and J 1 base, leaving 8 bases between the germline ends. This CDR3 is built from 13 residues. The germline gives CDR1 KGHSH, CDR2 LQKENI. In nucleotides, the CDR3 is TGTGCCAGCTCAGCTGACAGGAACACTGAAGCTTTCTTT. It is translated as CASSADRNTEAFF.

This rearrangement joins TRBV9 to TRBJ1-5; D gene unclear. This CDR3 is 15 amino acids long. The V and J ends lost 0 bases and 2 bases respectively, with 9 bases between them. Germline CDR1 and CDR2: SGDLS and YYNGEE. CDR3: CASSVVVTGNQPQHF. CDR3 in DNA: TGTGCCAGCAGCGTAGTTGTAACGGGCAATCAGCCCCAGCATTTT.

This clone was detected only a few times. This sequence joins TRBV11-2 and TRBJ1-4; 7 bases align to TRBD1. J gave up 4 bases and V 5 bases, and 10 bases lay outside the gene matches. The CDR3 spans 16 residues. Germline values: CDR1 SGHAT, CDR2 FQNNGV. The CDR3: CASSDRTGAVNEKLFF. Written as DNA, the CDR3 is TGTGCCAGCAGCGATAGAACAGGGGCCGTTAATGAAAAACTGTTTTTT.

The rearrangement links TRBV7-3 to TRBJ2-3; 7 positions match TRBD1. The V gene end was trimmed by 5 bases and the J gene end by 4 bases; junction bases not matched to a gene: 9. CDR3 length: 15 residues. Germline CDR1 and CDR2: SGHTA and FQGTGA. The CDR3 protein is CASSPRDSYSDTQYF. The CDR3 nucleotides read TGTGCCAGCAGCCCGAGGGACAGCTACTCAGATACGCAGTATTTT.

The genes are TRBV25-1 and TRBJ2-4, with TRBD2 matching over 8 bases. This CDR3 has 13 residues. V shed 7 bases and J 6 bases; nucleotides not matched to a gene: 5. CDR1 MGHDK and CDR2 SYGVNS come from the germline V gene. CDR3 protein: CASNPAGGNIQYF. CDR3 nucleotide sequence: TGTGCCAGCAACCCCGCGGGGGGAAACATTCAGTACTTC.

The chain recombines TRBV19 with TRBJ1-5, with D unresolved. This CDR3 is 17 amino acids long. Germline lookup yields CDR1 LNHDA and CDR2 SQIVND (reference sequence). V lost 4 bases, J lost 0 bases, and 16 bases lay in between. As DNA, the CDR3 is TGTGCCAGTAGTAATTTCGCGGGGTGGAATAGCAATCAGCCCCAGCATTTT. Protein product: CASSNFAGWNSNQPQHF.

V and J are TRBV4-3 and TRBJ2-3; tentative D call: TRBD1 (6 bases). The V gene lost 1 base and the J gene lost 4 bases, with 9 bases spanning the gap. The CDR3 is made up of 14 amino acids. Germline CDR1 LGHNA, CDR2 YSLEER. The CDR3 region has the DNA TGCGCCAGCAGCCAAGTGGACAGACCAGATACGCAGTATTTT. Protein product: CASSQVDRPDTQYF.

CDR3 region: CASSQKGWTKAFF. The CDR3 nucleotides read TGCGCCAGCAGCCAAAAAGGGTGGACTAAAGCTTTCTTT. The gene calls are TRBV5-1 and TRBJ1-1; D ambiguous. The CDR3 is 13 residues long. Germline loops: CDR1 SGHRS, CDR2 YFSETQ. V was cut by 4 bases and J by 9 bases, with 16 bases left in between.

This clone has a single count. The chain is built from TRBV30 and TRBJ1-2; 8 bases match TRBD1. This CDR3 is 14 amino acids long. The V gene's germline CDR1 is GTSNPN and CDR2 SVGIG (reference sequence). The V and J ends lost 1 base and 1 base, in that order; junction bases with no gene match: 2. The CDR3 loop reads CAWSGDRINYGYTF. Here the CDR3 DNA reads TGTGCCTGGAGTGGGGACAGGATTAACTATGGCTACACCTTC. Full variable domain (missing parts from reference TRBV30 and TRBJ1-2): SQTIHQWPATLVQPVGSPLSLECTVEGTSNPNLYWYRQAAGRGLQLLFYSVGIGQISSEVPQNLSASRPQDRQFILSSKKLLLSDSGFYLCAWSGDRINYGYTFGSGTRLTVV.

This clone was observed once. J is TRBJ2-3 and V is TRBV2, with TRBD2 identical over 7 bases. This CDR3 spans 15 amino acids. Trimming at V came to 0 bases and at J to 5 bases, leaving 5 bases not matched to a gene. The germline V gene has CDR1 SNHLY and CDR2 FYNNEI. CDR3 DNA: TGTGCCAGCAGTGAAGCGCTGCGGGGGTTAGATACGCAGTATTTT. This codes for CASSEALRGLDTQYF.

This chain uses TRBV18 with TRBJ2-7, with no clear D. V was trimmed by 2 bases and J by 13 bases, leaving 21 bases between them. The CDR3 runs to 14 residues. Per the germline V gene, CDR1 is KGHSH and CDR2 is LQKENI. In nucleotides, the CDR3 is TGTGCCAGCTCACCAAGAGGAATCGGAACAAAGCGATACTTC. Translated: CASSPRGIGTKRYF.

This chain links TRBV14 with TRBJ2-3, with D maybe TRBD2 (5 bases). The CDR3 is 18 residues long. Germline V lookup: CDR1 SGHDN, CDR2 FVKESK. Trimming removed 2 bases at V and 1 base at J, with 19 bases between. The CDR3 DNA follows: TGTGCCAGCAGCCAAACTCCGAGGGCCCGAACCCGCACAGATACGCAGTATTTT. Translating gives CASSQTPRARTRTDTQYF.

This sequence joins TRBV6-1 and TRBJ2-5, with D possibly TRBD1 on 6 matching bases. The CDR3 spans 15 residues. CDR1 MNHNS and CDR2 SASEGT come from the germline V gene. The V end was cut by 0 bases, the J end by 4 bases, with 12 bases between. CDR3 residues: CASSEAQGQVETQYF. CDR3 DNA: TGTGCCAGCAGTGAAGCCCAGGGGCAGGTAGAGACCCAGTACTTC.

The CDR3, as DNA: TGTGCCATCCGTAAAATAGGCACAGATACGCAGTATTTT. Its translation is CAIRKIGTDTQYF. The J gene is TRBJ2-3, the V gene TRBV10-3; D is uncertain. The CDR3 has 13 residues. CDR1 ENHRY and CDR2 SYGVKD come from the germline V gene. V was clipped by 8 bases and J by 1 base, with 10 bases between them.

Here the CDR3 reads CASSRRSGGYEQYF. In DNA, the CDR3 is TGTGCCAGCAGTCGTCGGAGCGGGGGCTACGAGCAGTACTTC. This rearrangement joins TRBV27 to TRBJ2-7, with 8 bases identical to TRBD2. The CDR3 consists of 14 residues. Trimming at V came to 5 bases and at J to 3 bases, leaving 6 bases not matched to a gene. Germline values: CDR1 MNHEY, CDR2 SMNVEV (reference sequence).

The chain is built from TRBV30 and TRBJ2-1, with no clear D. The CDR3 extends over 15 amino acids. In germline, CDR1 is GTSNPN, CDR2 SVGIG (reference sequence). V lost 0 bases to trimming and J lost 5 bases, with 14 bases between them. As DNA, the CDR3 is TGTGCCTGGAGTGTACGATCCAGGTTAGACAATGAGCAGTTCTTC. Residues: CAWSVRSRLDNEQFF.

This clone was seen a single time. This CDR3 is CASSLASGRVDTEAFF. CDR3 in DNA: TGTGCCAGCAGCTTGGCCTCGGGCAGGGTAGACACTGAAGCTTTCTTT. This chain joins TRBV5-4 and TRBJ1-1, with TRBD1 as a possible D gene (5 bases). Germline lookup yields CDR1 SGHNT and CDR2 YYREEE (reference sequence). CDR3 length: 16 amino acids. The V end was cut by 0 bases, the J end by 3 bases, with 15 bases between.

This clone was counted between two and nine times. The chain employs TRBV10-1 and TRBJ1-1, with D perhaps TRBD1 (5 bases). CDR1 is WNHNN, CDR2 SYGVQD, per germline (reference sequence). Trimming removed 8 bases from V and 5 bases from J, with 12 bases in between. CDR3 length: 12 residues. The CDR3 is CASWGEWTEAFF. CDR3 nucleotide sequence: TGCGCCAGCTGGGGGGAATGGACTGAAGCTTTCTTT.

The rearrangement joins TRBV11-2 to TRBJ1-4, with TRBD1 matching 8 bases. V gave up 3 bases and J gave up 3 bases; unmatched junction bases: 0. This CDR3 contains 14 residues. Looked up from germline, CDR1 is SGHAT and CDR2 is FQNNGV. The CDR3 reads CASSLDRANEKLFF. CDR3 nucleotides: TGTGCCAGCAGCTTGGACAGGGCTAATGAAAAACTGTTTTTT.